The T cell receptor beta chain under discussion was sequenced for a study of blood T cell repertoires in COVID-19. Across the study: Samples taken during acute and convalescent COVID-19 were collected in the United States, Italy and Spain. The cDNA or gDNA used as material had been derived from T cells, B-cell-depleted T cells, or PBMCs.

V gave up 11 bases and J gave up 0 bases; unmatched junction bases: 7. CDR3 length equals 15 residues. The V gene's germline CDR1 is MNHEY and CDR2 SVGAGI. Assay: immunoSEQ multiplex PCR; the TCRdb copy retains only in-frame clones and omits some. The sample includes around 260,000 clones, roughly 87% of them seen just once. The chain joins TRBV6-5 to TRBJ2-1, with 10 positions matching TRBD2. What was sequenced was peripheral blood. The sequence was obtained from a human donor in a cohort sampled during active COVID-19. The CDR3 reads CAGTSVWGSYNEQFF. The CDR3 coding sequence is TGTGCCGGGACTAGCGTTTGGGGCTCCTACAATGAGCAGTTCTTC.